The rows below give T cell receptor beta chains drawn from one sample of a study of blood T cell repertoires in COVID-19. The assay was immunoSEQ multiplex PCR, and TCRdb's table has in-frame clones only and misses some. The table records about 280,000 clones, 75% to 85% of them present only once. Sequencing input: peripheral blood. These receptors were collected from a man aged 50-59 years with active or convalescent COVID-19. Each CDR3 is given with its conserved first and last residue. D genes are given only for firm matches. Clone size is not always given. Where it is, it says once, few, many or a class for expanded clones.

j_call: TRBJ1-3; v_call: TRBV11-2; d_call: .; clone_size: .; cdr3_nt: TGTGCCAGCAGCTTAGTCCCGGCAGGGACTGGAAACACCATATATTTT; cdr3_aa: CASSLVPAGTGNTIYF
j_call: TRBJ2-5; v_call: TRBV7-6; d_call: TRBD1; clone_size: .; cdr3_nt: TGTGCCAGCAGCTTAAGGGGGCCGCAAGAGACCCAGTACTTC; cdr3_aa: CASSLRGPQETQYF
j_call: TRBJ2-2; v_call: TRBV3-1/TRBV3-2; d_call: .; clone_size: .; cdr3_nt: TGTGCCAGCAGCGCCTCTGTCGGGAGTAGCAGCACCGGGGAGCTGTTTTTT; cdr3_aa: CASSASVGSSSTGELFF
j_call: TRBJ1-4; v_call: TRBV12-5; d_call: .; clone_size: .; cdr3_nt: TGTGCTAGTGGCCCAGAGGGGGAGAAACTGTTTTTT; cdr3_aa: CASGPEGEKLFF
j_call: TRBJ2-1; v_call: TRBV4-2; d_call: TRBD2; clone_size: .; cdr3_nt: TGTGCCAGCAGCCAAGTCTCCTCGGGGGGGGAGCAGTTCTTC; cdr3_aa: CASSQVSSGGEQFF
j_call: TRBJ2-1; v_call: TRBV4-3; d_call: .; clone_size: .; cdr3_nt: TGCGCCAGCAGCCAAGATCCCGGGACTTCATTCGGTGAGCAGTTCTTC; cdr3_aa: CASSQDPGTSFGEQFF
j_call: TRBJ2-3; v_call: TRBV7-9; d_call: .; clone_size: .; cdr3_nt: TGTGCCAGCAGCTTAGAAAGCGCTACAGATACGCAGTATTTT; cdr3_aa: CASSLESATDTQYF
j_call: TRBJ1-5; v_call: TRBV19; d_call: .; clone_size: .; cdr3_nt: TGTGCCAGTAGTCCCCTGGGGGGAAGGGCAAATCAGCCCCAGCATTTT; cdr3_aa: CASSPLGGRANQPQHF
j_call: TRBJ1-3; v_call: TRBV5-4; d_call: .; clone_size: few; cdr3_nt: TGTGCCAGCAGCTCCGGACAGAGCTCTGGAAACACCATATATTTT; cdr3_aa: CASSSGQSSGNTIYF
j_call: TRBJ1-2; v_call: TRBV28; d_call: .; clone_size: .; cdr3_nt: TGTGCCAGCAGCTCTGTAAGGGGTGGGGTCTATGGCTACACCTTC; cdr3_aa: CASSSVRGGVYGYTF
j_call: TRBJ1-5; v_call: TRBV7-2; d_call: .; clone_size: .; cdr3_nt: TGTGCCAGCAGCTTAGCCATAGGAGCGAATCAGCCCCAGCATTTT; cdr3_aa: CASSLAIGANQPQHF
j_call: TRBJ2-1; v_call: TRBV5-1; d_call: .; clone_size: .; cdr3_nt: TGCGCCAGCAGCTTGGCGGTCCACGCGGAGTTCTTC; cdr3_aa: CASSLAVHAEFF
j_call: TRBJ1-1; v_call: TRBV30; d_call: .; clone_size: .; cdr3_nt: TGTGCCGTGAGGGACACTGAAGCTTTCTTT; cdr3_aa: CAVRDTEAFF
j_call: TRBJ2-2; v_call: TRBV25-1; d_call: TRBD2; clone_size: .; cdr3_nt: TGTGCCAGCAGCATAGCGGGAGATACCGGGGAGCTGTTTTTT; cdr3_aa: CASSIAGDTGELFF
j_call: TRBJ1-5; v_call: TRBV5-8; d_call: TRBD1; clone_size: .; cdr3_nt: TGTGCCAGCAGCTTTGAGGGACAGGGCAATCAGCCCCAGCATTTT; cdr3_aa: CASSFEGQGNQPQHF
j_call: TRBJ2-1; v_call: TRBV6-2/TRBV6-3; d_call: TRBD2; clone_size: .; cdr3_nt: TGTGCCAGCACCCCAGCGGGAGTAGGTGAGCAGTTCTTC; cdr3_aa: CASTPAGVGEQFF
j_call: TRBJ2-7; v_call: TRBV5-4; d_call: .; clone_size: .; cdr3_nt: TGTGCCAGCAGCTTGGGGCGAGGTACTATGTTGCTTTCCGAGCAGTACTTC; cdr3_aa: CASSLGRGTMLLSEQYF
j_call: TRBJ2-4; v_call: TRBV6-2/TRBV6-3; d_call: .; clone_size: .; cdr3_nt: TGTGCCAGCAGTTACCCCGGACGGGGGAACATTCAGTACTTC; cdr3_aa: CASSYPGRGNIQYF
j_call: TRBJ2-1; v_call: TRBV7-8; d_call: TRBD1; clone_size: .; cdr3_nt: TGTGCCAGCAGCTTGTCCCGGGACAGGGGGAGATACTCAAATGAGCAGTTCTTC; cdr3_aa: CASSLSRDRGRYSNEQFF
j_call: TRBJ2-7; v_call: TRBV30; d_call: TRBD2; clone_size: .; cdr3_nt: TGTGCCTGGGGGGGGGCTAGCGGGTTCTACGAGCAGTACTTC; cdr3_aa: CAWGGASGFYEQYF
j_call: TRBJ2-7; v_call: TRBV29-1; d_call: .; clone_size: .; cdr3_nt: TGCAGCGTTGGAGCTGGAGTAGGCGAGCAGTACTTC; cdr3_aa: CSVGAGVGEQYF
j_call: TRBJ2-1; v_call: TRBV19; d_call: .; clone_size: .; cdr3_nt: TGTGCCAGTAATGCGGTGTACCAATTGGATGAGCAGTTCTTC; cdr3_aa: CASNAVYQLDEQFF
j_call: TRBJ1-6; v_call: TRBV30; d_call: .; clone_size: .; cdr3_nt: TGTGCCTGGAGTGATGGCCGTCAGACCTATAATTCACCCCTCCACTTT; cdr3_aa: CAWSDGRQTYNSPLHF
j_call: TRBJ1-3; v_call: TRBV13; d_call: .; clone_size: .; cdr3_nt: TGTGCCAGCAGCTTTGACAGTAGCCGAAACACCATATATTTT; cdr3_aa: CASSFDSSRNTIYF
j_call: TRBJ1-1; v_call: TRBV7-9; d_call: .; clone_size: .; cdr3_nt: TGTGCCAGCAGCCGAACAGAATGGGCTTTCTTT; cdr3_aa: CASSRTEWAFF
j_call: TRBJ1-1; v_call: TRBV6-6; d_call: TRBD1; clone_size: few; cdr3_nt: TGTGCCAGCAGACGACAGGGTTGGGCTGAAGCTTTCTTT; cdr3_aa: CASRRQGWAEAFF
j_call: TRBJ1-2; v_call: TRBV5-1; d_call: TRBD1; clone_size: .; cdr3_nt: TGCGCCAGCAGCTTCCACCCCCGCCCGGGACAGGGGGCTTCTGTGACCGGCTACACCTTC; cdr3_aa: CASSFHPRPGQGASVTGYTF
j_call: TRBJ2-5; v_call: TRBV6-5; d_call: .; clone_size: .; cdr3_nt: TGTGCCAGCACCGCTAGGATCGGGGGAAGTGAGACCCAGTACTTC; cdr3_aa: CASTARIGGSETQYF
j_call: TRBJ2-5; v_call: TRBV11-2; d_call: TRBD2; clone_size: .; cdr3_nt: TGTGCCAGCAGCTTAATAGTAGCGGGAAGTTCGGGAGAGACCCAGTACTTC; cdr3_aa: CASSLIVAGSSGETQYF
j_call: TRBJ2-5; v_call: TRBV5-1; d_call: .; clone_size: .; cdr3_nt: TGCGCCAGCAGCTTGGGTGTGGGAGCGGTGGAGACCCAGTACTTC; cdr3_aa: CASSLGVGAVETQYF
j_call: TRBJ2-7; v_call: TRBV7-2; d_call: TRBD2; clone_size: .; cdr3_nt: TGTGCCAGCAGACAAGCCGGGACTAGCGTCTCCTACGAGCAGTACTTC; cdr3_aa: CASRQAGTSVSYEQYF
j_call: TRBJ1-1; v_call: TRBV28; d_call: TRBD1; clone_size: .; cdr3_nt: TGTGCCAGCGGATCCCCCGGACAGGGGGCAGGGACTGAAGCTTTCTTT; cdr3_aa: CASGSPGQGAGTEAFF
j_call: TRBJ2-5; v_call: TRBV10-3; d_call: TRBD2; clone_size: .; cdr3_nt: TGTGCCATCGGCGGGGAGCGGGAGAAAGAGACCCAGTACTTC; cdr3_aa: CAIGGEREKETQYF
j_call: TRBJ1-5; v_call: TRBV2; d_call: TRBD1; clone_size: once; cdr3_nt: TGTGCCAGCAGTGTCGACAGGGGTTCTCAGCCCCAGCATTTT; cdr3_aa: CASSVDRGSQPQHF
j_call: TRBJ1-5; v_call: TRBV6-5; d_call: .; clone_size: .; cdr3_nt: TGTGCCAGCGGCCGGCAGGGTATCAGCAATCAGCCCCAGCATTTT; cdr3_aa: CASGRQGISNQPQHF
j_call: TRBJ2-5; v_call: TRBV5-1; d_call: .; clone_size: .; cdr3_nt: TGCGCCAGCAGCTTGGTGGGCGGGACCGGGGAGACCCAGTACTTC; cdr3_aa: CASSLVGGTGETQYF
j_call: TRBJ2-1; v_call: TRBV5-1; d_call: TRBD2; clone_size: .; cdr3_nt: TGCGCCAGCAGCTTGGGTAGCGGGAGTATCTATGAGCAGTTCTTC; cdr3_aa: CASSLGSGSIYEQFF
j_call: TRBJ2-3; v_call: TRBV7-3; d_call: .; clone_size: few; cdr3_nt: TGTGCCAGCAGCCCCGGGGGAGGCCCCACAGATACGCAGTATTTT; cdr3_aa: CASSPGGGPTDTQYF
j_call: TRBJ2-7; v_call: TRBV6-2/TRBV6-3; d_call: TRBD2; clone_size: .; cdr3_nt: TGTGCCAGCAGTGGGATACTAGCGGGAGGGGGATACGAGCAGTACTTC; cdr3_aa: CASSGILAGGGYEQYF
j_call: TRBJ1-4; v_call: TRBV5-1; d_call: TRBD1; clone_size: .; cdr3_nt: TGCGCCAGCAGTCAAATGACAGGGGGCTTCCGCGAAAAACTGTTTTTT; cdr3_aa: CASSQMTGGFREKLFF
j_call: TRBJ1-1; v_call: TRBV4-1; d_call: TRBD1; clone_size: .; cdr3_nt: TGCGCCAGCAGCCAGGCCCCTCTCAGGGGGCTGTTGAACACTGAAGCTTTCTTT; cdr3_aa: CASSQAPLRGLLNTEAFF
j_call: TRBJ1-4; v_call: TRBV19; d_call: .; clone_size: .; cdr3_nt: TGTGCCAGTAGTTCCCGGACAGATAATGAAAAACTGTTTTTT; cdr3_aa: CASSSRTDNEKLFF
j_call: TRBJ2-2; v_call: TRBV12-3/TRBV12-4; d_call: .; clone_size: .; cdr3_nt: TGTGCCAGCAGTTTAGAAAACTACGGGGAGCTGTTTTTT; cdr3_aa: CASSLENYGELFF
j_call: TRBJ1-1; v_call: TRBV12-3/TRBV12-4; d_call: .; clone_size: .; cdr3_nt: TGTGCCAGCAGTTTGGGCGGGACGGCTTTCTTT; cdr3_aa: CASSLGGTAFF
j_call: TRBJ1-4; v_call: TRBV2; d_call: TRBD1; clone_size: .; cdr3_nt: TGTGCCAGCAGTCAGACAGGGCCTAATGAAAAACTGTTTTTT; cdr3_aa: CASSQTGPNEKLFF
j_call: TRBJ1-3; v_call: TRBV4-2; d_call: .; clone_size: .; cdr3_nt: TGTGCCAGCAGCCAAGTGGCATCCCGGGGGGGCGGGGACCTTGGAAACACCATATATTTT; cdr3_aa: CASSQVASRGGGDLGNTIYF